These 19 T cell receptor beta chains were sequenced from one sample in a study of blood T cells in healthy people across ages. A second PCR of about 7 to 12 cycles used a sample-barcoded 5' primer and a J-beta primer mix. Each CDR3 protein gets one entry after TCRdb re-called the 5' RACE reads with MiXCR. This repertoire shows some 1,800,000 distinct CDR3 sequences, around 40% found once; its top ten account for about 23%. The sequencing sample was made of blood. The source is a human donor in good health.

The chain uses TRBV4-3 and TRBJ1-2, with 9 bases identical to TRBD1. The CDR3 spans 13 residues. Germline assignment: CDR1 LGHNA and CDR2 YSLEER. Unmatched junction bases numbered 5, after V lost 0 bases and J lost 12 bases. The CDR3 spells CASSQDIGQGNTF. Here the CDR3 DNA reads TGCGCCAGCAGCCAAGATATCGGACAGGGGAACACCTTC.

The chain carries TRBV28 and TRBJ2-3; TRBD2 might be the D (5 bases). Germline CDR1 MDHEN, CDR2 SYDVKM. The length of the CDR3 is 14 residues. Deletions cut 3 bases from V and 1 base from J, with 8 bases between. The CDR3, as DNA: TGTGCCAGCAGTTTTACGCGGGGCACAGATACGCAGTATTTT. Translating gives CASSFTRGTDTQYF. Full variable domain (remainder filled in from reference TRBV28 and TRBJ2-3): DVKVTQSSRYLVKRTGEKVFLECVQDMDHENMFWYRQDPGLGLRLIYFSYDVKMKEKGDIPEGYSVSREKKERFSLILESASTNQTSMYLCASSFTRGTDTQYFGPGTRLTVL.

This clonotype was observed many times. The rearrangement uses TRBV4-3 and TRBJ2-2, with a tentative D call TRBD1 (6 bases). Germline V gene sequence: CDR1 LGHNA, CDR2 YSLEER. V was cut by 0 bases and J by 3 bases, with 17 bases left in between. This CDR3 has 18 amino acids. In DNA, the CDR3 is TGCGCCAGCAGCCAAGATAGAGTGGACAGTGATTACACCGGGGAGCTGTTTTTT. This sequence encodes CASSQDRVDSDYTGELFF.

This clonotype was observed a few times. The chain recombines TRBV4-3 with TRBJ1-6; D call uncertain. The V and J ends lost 4 bases and 11 bases respectively, with 21 bases between them. Looked up from germline, CDR1 is LGHNA and CDR2 is YSLEER. The CDR3 is made up of 16 amino acids. In DNA form, the CDR3 reads TGCGCCAGCAGCCTTACTCCCACGGGTTTTCAGACACCCCTCCACTTT. Residues: CASSLTPTGFQTPLHF.

The rearrangement uses TRBV7-9 and TRBJ1-2; possibly TRBD1 for D (6 bases). V gave up 4 bases and J gave up 4 bases, with 13 bases separating them. The CDR3 consists of 14 residues. Germline V gene lookup returns CDR1 SEHNR and CDR2 FQNEAQ (reference sequence). CDR3 bases: TGTGCCAGCAGCTGGGAGGGGGGAAGCTATGGCTACACCTTC. Residues: CASSWEGGSYGYTF.

The gene calls are TRBV7-9 and TRBJ1-1, with D possibly matching TRBD1 (6 bases). The CDR3 length is 15 residues. Germline V gives CDR1 SEHNR, CDR2 FQNEAQ (reference sequence). Trimming took off 3 bases at V and 3 bases at J, with 14 bases between the two ends. Here the CDR3 DNA reads TGTGCCAGCAGCTTGTCCGCTCGGACAGACACTGAAGCTTTCTTT. Its translation is CASSLSARTDTEAFF.

The J gene is TRBJ2-7, the V gene TRBV20-1, with D hard to call. V was shortened by 6 bases and J by 2 bases, with 14 bases between the two germline ends. This CDR3 is built from 13 residues. The germline V gene encodes CDR1 DFQATT and CDR2 SNEGSKA (reference sequence). CDR3 region: CSAEPGETYEQYF. DNA for the CDR3: TGCAGTGCAGAGCCGGGTGAAACCTACGAGCAGTACTTC.

The gene calls are TRBV29-1 and TRBJ2-7; D call uncertain. CDR1 and CDR2 from the germline V gene are SQVTM and ANQGSEA. The CDR3 is 10 residues long. Trimming stripped 3 bases from V and 3 bases from J, with 3 bases between. CDR3 protein: CSVDYYEQYF. CDR3 DNA sequence: TGCAGCGTTGATTACTACGAGCAGTACTTC.

This clonotype appeared a few times. The chain carries TRBV12-3 or TRBV12-4 and TRBJ1-2, with a tentative D call TRBD1 (5 bases). With 4 bases removed from V and 3 bases from J, the gap between germline ends came to 12 bases. The CDR3 covers 14 residues. This CDR3 is CASSSGGPDYGYTF. The CDR3 bases are TGTGCCAGCAGTTCCGGGGGACCGGACTATGGCTACACCTTC.

The chain carries TRBV29-1 and TRBJ1-2; tentative D call: TRBD1 (6 bases). The germline V gene has CDR1 SQVTM and CDR2 ANQGSEA. Trimming pared 3 bases from V and 0 bases from J, leaving 11 bases between. This CDR3 comprises 14 residues. The CDR3, as DNA: TGCAGCGTTGATATGGGGGCGGCTAACTATGGCTACACCTTC. The encoded protein is CSVDMGAANYGYTF.

This clonotype has only a few counts. The rearrangement links TRBV7-9 to TRBJ1-1; D not resolved. CDR1 SEHNR and CDR2 FQNEAQ come from the germline V gene (reference sequence). The CDR3 covers 13 residues. V was clipped by 7 bases and J by 1 base, with 10 bases between them. The CDR3 reads CASNKEGNTEAFF. As DNA, the CDR3 is TGTGCCAGCAACAAGGAAGGGAACACTGAAGCTTTCTTT.

The rearrangement joins TRBV29-1 to TRBJ2-1; D may be TRBD1 or TRBD2 (5 bases each). The V gene's germline CDR1 is SQVTM and CDR2 ANQGSEA. Trimming pared 4 bases from V and 0 bases from J, leaving 19 bases between. There are 17 residues in the CDR3. The CDR3 sequence: CSVAPGPESFSYNEQFF. Written as DNA, the CDR3 is TGCAGCGTTGCTCCGGGACCCGAGTCTTTCTCCTACAATGAGCAGTTCTTC.

V is TRBV29-1 and J is TRBJ2-4; no clear D gene. TRBJ2-7 explains the end of the DNA better; the J call may be wrong. The CDR3 consists of 11 residues. The V gene's germline CDR1 is SQVTM and CDR2 ANQGSEA. CDR3 loop: CSVRRRYEQYF. CDR3 DNA: TGCAGCGTGCGAAGGCGGTACGAGCAGTACTTC.

Note on this clonotype: This may stem from a read error, because a much larger clone lies one nucleotide away. The genes are TRBV29-1 and TRBJ2-7, with D perhaps being TRBD1 or TRBD2 (5 bases each). The CDR3 has 11 residues. V gave up 7 bases and J gave up 5 bases, with 12 bases separating them. The V gene's germline CDR1 is SQVTM and CDR2 ANQGSEA. Written as DNA, the CDR3 is TGCAGCGGAGGGGAGCGCCACGAGCAGTACTTC. This encodes CSGGERHEQYF.

The chain joins TRBV12-3 or TRBV12-4 to TRBJ2-1; D is unclear. The V end was cut by 2 bases, the J end by 6 bases, with 11 bases between. The length of the CDR3 is 14 residues. The CDR3 sequence is CASSLYFGFNEQFF. The CDR3, as DNA: TGTGCCAGCAGTTTATATTTTGGCTTCAATGAGCAGTTCTTC.

This rearrangement joins TRBV15 to TRBJ2-1; D is uncertain. The CDR3 sequence is 15 residues long. The germline gives CDR1 LNHNV, CDR2 YYDKDF (reference sequence). V shed 0 bases and J shed 5 bases, with 11 bases lying between them. The CDR3: CATSRDWRRNNEQFF. CDR3 nucleotide sequence: TGTGCCACCAGCAGAGATTGGCGGAGAAACAATGAGCAGTTCTTC.

This clonotype was counted ten times or more. This rearrangement joins TRBV6-6 to TRBJ2-3, with TRBD1 as a possible D gene (5 bases). CDR1 and CDR2 from the germline V gene are MNHNY and SVGAGI (reference sequence). V was shortened by 4 bases and J by 2 bases, with 10 bases between the two germline ends. The CDR3 extends over 14 amino acids. The chain's CDR3 is CASSWGRSTDTQYF. The CDR3 region has the DNA TGTGCCAGCAGTTGGGGCAGGTCCACAGATACGCAGTATTTT.

CDR3 sequence reads: CAIRERDREESEAFF. CDR3 DNA sequence: TGTGCCATCAGGGAACGGGACAGGGAGGAATCTGAAGCTTTCTTT. The chain employs TRBV10-3 and TRBJ1-1, with 9 bases that match TRBD1. The trim removed 6 bases at V and 6 bases at J, leaving 11 bases unmatched. Per germline, CDR1 ENHRY and CDR2 SYGVKD. This CDR3 is 15 amino acids long.

Only a few counts were recorded for this clonotype. The chain recombines TRBV5-1 with TRBJ2-7; TRBD2 agrees at 7 bases. The CDR3 totals 14 residues. V trimming: 4 bases; J trimming: 1 base; junction bases outside the gene matches: 5. CDR1 and CDR2 from the germline V gene are SGHRS and YFSETQ. The CDR3 nucleotides are TGCGCCAGCAGCCCCAAGCGGGGATCCTACGAGCAGTACTTC. It yields the protein CASSPKRGSYEQYF. The whole variable domain, filled in from reference TRBV5-1 and TRBJ2-7, reads KAGVTQTPRYLIKTRGQQVTLSCSPISGHRSVSWYQQTPGQGLQFLFEYFSETQRNKGNFPGRFSGRQFSNSRSEMNVSTLELGDSALYLCASSPKRGSYEQYFGPGTRLTVT.